This T cell receptor beta chain was documented in a study of control samples from healthy donors and cancer patients. This CDR3 comprises 12 residues. The V gene lost 8 bases and the J gene lost 2 bases, with 10 bases spanning the gap. The germline V gene has CDR1 MDHEN and CDR2 SYDVKM. This table comes from immunoSEQ multiplex PCR, and its TCRdb copy is limited to in-frame clones, with some not included. The table records roughly 41,000 clones, approximately 94% of them present only once. Sequenced: blood. The chain joins TRBV28 to TRBJ2-7, with D possibly being TRBD1 (5 bases). This receptor was obtained from a man aged 60-69 years in good health. CDR3: CASSGRAYEQYF. The CDR3 DNA reads TGTGCCAGCTCTGGCAGGGCCTACGAGCAGTACTTC.